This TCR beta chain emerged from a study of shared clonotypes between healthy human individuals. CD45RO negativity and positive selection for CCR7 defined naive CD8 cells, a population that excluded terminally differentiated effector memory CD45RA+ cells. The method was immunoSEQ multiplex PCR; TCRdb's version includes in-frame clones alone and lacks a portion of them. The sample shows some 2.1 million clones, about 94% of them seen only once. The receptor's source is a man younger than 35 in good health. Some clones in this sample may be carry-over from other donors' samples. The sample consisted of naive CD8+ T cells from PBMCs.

The CDR3 bases are TGTGCCAGCAGCATGGGCCACTATGGCTACACCTTC. Protein: CASSMGHYGYTF. This sequence joins TRBV14 and TRBJ1-2; D is uncertain. This CDR3 has 12 residues. Germline CDR1 SGHDN, CDR2 FVKESK. The V end lost 5 bases, the J end lost 3 bases, and 7 bases lay between the germline ends.